Listed below are T cell receptor beta chains from one sample, sequenced in a study of cytomegalovirus exposure and HLA in healthy donors. Profiling relied on immunoSEQ multiplex PCR, and the TCRdb table lists in-frame clones only, not all of them. Its listing shows around 190,000 clones. Sequencing was done on a sample of PBMCs. The receptors were gathered from a woman aged 25-40 years in good health and CMV-seropositive. CDR3s include the opening cysteine and the closing phenylalanine or tryptophan. The D gene is left open where the match is weak.

length,D,V,J,DNA,CDR3
16,TRBD1,TRBV7-9,TRBJ2-2,TGTGCCAGCAGCCCAGTTGGAACAGGGGACACCGGGGAGCTGTTTTTT,CASSPVGTGDTGELFF
15,TRBD1,TRBV7-6,TRBJ1-2,TGTGCCAGCAGCTCATCCGGGACAGGGTTGGATGGCTACACCTTC,CASSSSGTGLDGYTF
18,TRBD1,TRBV5-1,TRBJ1-3,TGCGCCAGCAGCTACCGGGACAGGGCCCCCGGGTCTGGAAACACCATATATTTT,CASSYRDRAPGSGNTIYF
15,NA,TRBV5-1,TRBJ1-3,TGCGCCAGCAGCTTGACTCCAGGGCTAGGAAACACCATATATTTT,CASSLTPGLGNTIYF
16,NA,TRBV23-1,TRBJ1-5,TGCGCCAGCAGTCAATCTGCCGTGAGGTTGGTGTGGCCCCAGCATTTT,CASSQSAVRLVWPQHF
13,NA,TRBV27,TRBJ1-1,TGTGCCAGTTCCGGGACATCAAACACTGAAGCTTTCTTT,CASSGTSNTEAFF
12,NA,TRBV25-1,TRBJ1-1,TGTGCCAGCGGTCGAGGAAACACTGAAGCTTTCTTT,CASGRGNTEAFF
15,TRBD2,TRBV9,TRBJ2-7,TGTGCCAGCAGCCCCGGGACTAGCGGGAGACACGAGCAGTACTTC,CASSPGTSGRHEQYF
17,TRBD1,TRBV10-3,TRBJ1-2,TGTGCCATCAGTGAGGGTCGACAGGGGCCCCTCCAAGGCGGCTACACCTTC,CAISEGRQGPLQGGYTF
12,NA,TRBV19,TRBJ1-2,TGTGCCAGTAGTCAGCGGCTTTATGGCTACACCTTC,CASSQRLYGYTF
14,TRBD1,TRBV19,TRBJ2-7,TGTGCCAGTAGTATCGGGACAGGGGCCTACGAGCAGTACTTC,CASSIGTGAYEQYF
14,TRBD1,TRBV5-1,TRBJ1-1,TGCGCCAGCAGCCACCGGGACAGAAACACTGAAGCTTTCTTT,CASSHRDRNTEAFF
17,NA,TRBV14,TRBJ1-3,TGTGCCAGCAGCCGCTTCCCCTCGGCGGGCACGGAGAACACCATATATTTT,CASSRFPSAGTENTIYF
15,TRBD1,TRBV5-6,TRBJ2-7,TGTGCCAGCAGTTCATACGACAGGGAGTCCTACGAGCAGTACTTC,CASSSYDRESYEQYF
16,NA,TRBV4-1,TRBJ1-4,TGCGCCAGCAGCCTGTTCTCGACAGCAACTAATGAAAAACTGTTTTTT,CASSLFSTATNEKLFF
16,NA,TRBV9,TRBJ2-3,TGTGCCAGCAGCGTCTTAATGGGCACTAGCACAGATACGCAGTATTTT,CASSVLMGTSTDTQYF
12,TRBD1,TRBV18,TRBJ1-1,TGTGCCAGCTCAACGGGACAGGGGGAAGCTTTCTTT,CASSTGQGEAFF